This T cell receptor (beta chain) appears in the sequencing data of a study of CD8 T cells in Susac syndrome. Regarding the study as a whole: That the number of individuals in its TCR sequencing and HLA analysis was relatively small was acknowledged by the study.

This clonotype was observed once. What it recognizes is unknown. A quantity of roughly 0.5 to 1 ug RNA underwent reverse transcription using random hexamers. TCR beta CDR3 was amplified by immunoSEQ covering 54 Vbeta and 13 Jbeta. One entry per CDR3 protein, called by TCRdb with MiXCR from the immunoSEQ multiplex PCR reads. Of about 150,000 distinct CDR3 sequences in the sample, about 90% are singletons; the top ten hold around 0.079%. Germline V CDR1 and CDR2: LGHNA, YNFKEQ. V was pared by 0 bases and J by 3 bases, with 9 bases of the junction left unmatched. The CDR3 is 17 amino acids. Sequenced material: CD4+ T cells from PBMCs. The receptor was isolated from a human donor in good health. The J gene is TRBJ2-7, the V gene TRBV4-2, with 9 positions matching TRBD1. This CDR3 reads CASSQDFKDRGFYEQYF. The CDR3 DNA is TGTGCCAGCAGCCAAGACTTTAAGGACAGGGGATTCTACGAGCAGTACTTC.